This T cell receptor beta chain was sequenced for a study of monozygotic twins with inflammatory bowel disease (dated by TCRdb to between 2017 and 2020). At the level of the whole study: The full study comprised some 30 monozygotic twin pairs: nine German pairs (four IBD-concordant, five IBD-discordant) and 19 IBD-discordant Danish pairs. The search for disease-associated traits relied mainly on comparing, within discordant pairs, IBD patients with their genetically identical healthy co-twins. Each individual had, on average, about 151 000 unique TCRalpha sequences and 181 000 unique TCRbeta sequences available for analysis. Broad study findings and their caveats: IBD patients shared fewer clonotypes with other individuals than healthy twins did, most markedly in patients showing signs of disease activity. Because patients received different immunosuppressive treatments, the repertoires may have picked up extra background noise and variability between individuals. The analysis was unable to tell different T cell subtypes apart. Measured by the inverse Simpson index, TCRbeta repertoire diversity was lower in IBD patients than in their healthy co-twins. Repertoire similarity did not differ between concordant and discordant twins, possibly due to limited statistical power. The results gave no support for a single strong signal or clonotype linked to IBD.

Inclusive of the bounding cysteine and phenylalanine, the CDR3 is 16 residues long. DNA is not recorded here. CDR1 and CDR2 are read off the germline V gene as MNHNS and SASEGT. The library relied on 5' RACE. Preparation of each TCR library used 3,000 to 3,500 ng of total RNA. For each sample, cDNA synthesis was carried out in eight separate reactions using SMARTScribe reverse transcriptase. During cDNA synthesis, template switching introduced unique molecular identifiers that contained a 6-nucleotide sample barcode. Amplification of TCRalpha and TCRbeta cDNA involved two nested PCRs of approximately 16 and 10 cycles, and each PCR was followed by bead purification. Before amplification, the cDNA was treated with uracil DNA-glycosylase and purified using the QIAquick PCR purification kit. The second PCR added Illumina TruSeq-compatible adapters along with sample-specific barcodes. TapeStation and Qubit were used to check library quality and concentration, and roughly 4.9 ng of each library was pooled. Sequencing of pooled libraries was carried out on an Illumina HiSeq2500 single-index Rapid Run using 2 x 100 bp reads and custom sequencing primers. From the authors' description of their analysis: MiGEC version 1.2.6 was used for UMI-based consensus assembly to correct PCR and sequencing errors. MiXCR version 2.1.1 handled V(D)J alignment, clonotype assembly and CDR3 extraction. To normalise gene usage, clonotype sharing and MAIT/NKT TCR abundance, the top 1000, 10 000 and 20 000 clonotypes in each sample were analysed. Diversity was computed as the inverse Simpson index with the vegan R package after downsampling to 27 000 UMIs. Paired Mann-Whitney U tests were applied to discordant twin pairs, and Benjamini-Hochberg correction was used for multiple testing. TCRdb reprocessed the reads and lists each CDR3 protein sequence as a single entry, with no DNA. It is TCRdb's table, rather than the study itself, that gives the V and J calls and clone size. The table of this sample itemizes over 200,000 distinct CDR3 sequences. The biggest ten clones account for less than 9% of the sample.

Of note for this clonotype: Its cognate antigen has yet to be identified.

From each donor, an approximately 2.5 ml peripheral blood sample was drawn into PAXgene tubes and stored at -80 degrees C. Without any T cell sorting, total RNA was extracted from whole blood using the PAXgene blood miRNA kit on an automated QIAcube. Peripheral blood from monozygotic twin pairs who were concordant or discordant for inflammatory bowel disease underwent deep TCRalpha and TCRbeta repertoire profiling using unique molecular barcoding. Smoking habits were recorded for all twin pairs, and each individual was classified as a current, former or never smoker. The receptor was derived from a human donor with ulcerative colitis or Crohn's disease, or a healthy co-twin of an affected twin (not recorded which). The sample consisted of blood. The chain is assembled from TRBV6-1 and TRBJ1-5; the TCRdb call, TRBD1, lacks DNA for checking. The CDR3 sequence is CASSPWDGWDNQPQHF.